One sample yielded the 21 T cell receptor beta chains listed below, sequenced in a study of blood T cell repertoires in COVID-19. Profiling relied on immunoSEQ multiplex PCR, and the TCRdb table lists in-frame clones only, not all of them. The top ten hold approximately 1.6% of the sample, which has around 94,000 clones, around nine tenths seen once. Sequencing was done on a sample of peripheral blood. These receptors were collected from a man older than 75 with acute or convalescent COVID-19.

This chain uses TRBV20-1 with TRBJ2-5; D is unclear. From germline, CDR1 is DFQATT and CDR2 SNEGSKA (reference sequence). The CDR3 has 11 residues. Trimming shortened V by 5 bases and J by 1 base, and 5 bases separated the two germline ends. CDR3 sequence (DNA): TGCAGTGCTCCCCTCCAAGAGACCCAGTACTTC. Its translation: CSAPLQETQYF.

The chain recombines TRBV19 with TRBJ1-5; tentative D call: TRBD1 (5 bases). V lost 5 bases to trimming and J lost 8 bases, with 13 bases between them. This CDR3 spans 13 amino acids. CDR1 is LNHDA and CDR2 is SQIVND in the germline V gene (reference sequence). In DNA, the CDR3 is TGTGCCAGTAGTCTCATGGGGGAGGAGCCCCAGCATTTT. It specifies CASSLMGEEPQHF.

CDR3 in amino acids: CATSDLASGRGTGELFF. CDR3 bases: TGTGCCACCAGTGATTTGGCAAGCGGGAGGGGCACCGGGGAGCTGTTTTTT. The genes are TRBV24-1 and TRBJ2-2, with 10 bases fitting TRBD2. CDR1 is KGHDR, CDR2 SFDVKD, per germline. The ends lost 0 bases at V and 4 bases at J; junction bases unmatched: 4. The CDR3 sequence is 17 residues long.

CDR3 amino acids: CASSLWLAGAYEQYF. CDR3 nucleotides: TGTGCCAGCAGCTTATGGCTAGCGGGAGCCTACGAGCAGTACTTC. This chain uses TRBV7-2 with TRBJ2-7; 10 bases are shared with TRBD2. Unmatched junction bases numbered 3, after V lost 2 bases and J lost 2 bases. Germline V gives CDR1 SGHTA, CDR2 FQGNSA. CDR3 length: 15 amino acids.

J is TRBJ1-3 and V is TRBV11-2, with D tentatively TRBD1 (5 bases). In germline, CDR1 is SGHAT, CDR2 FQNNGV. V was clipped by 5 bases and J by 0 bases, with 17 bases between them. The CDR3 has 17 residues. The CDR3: CASSRLLGQSSGNTIYF. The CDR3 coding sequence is TGTGCCAGCAGCCGGTTGTTGGGGCAGAGCTCTGGAAACACCATATATTTT. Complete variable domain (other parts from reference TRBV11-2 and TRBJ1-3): EAGVAQSPRYKIIEKRQSVAFWCNPISGHATLYWYQQILGQGPKLLIQFQNNGVVDDSQLPKDRFSAERLKGVDSTLKIQPAKLEDSAVYLCASSRLLGQSSGNTIYFGEGSWLTVV.

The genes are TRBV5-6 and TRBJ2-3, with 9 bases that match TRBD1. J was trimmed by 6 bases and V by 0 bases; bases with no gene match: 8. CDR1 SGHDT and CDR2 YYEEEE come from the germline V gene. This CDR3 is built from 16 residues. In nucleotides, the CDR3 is TGTGCCAGCAGCTTGGGCGGGACAGGGTTAATGGATACGCAGTATTTT. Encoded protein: CASSLGGTGLMDTQYF.

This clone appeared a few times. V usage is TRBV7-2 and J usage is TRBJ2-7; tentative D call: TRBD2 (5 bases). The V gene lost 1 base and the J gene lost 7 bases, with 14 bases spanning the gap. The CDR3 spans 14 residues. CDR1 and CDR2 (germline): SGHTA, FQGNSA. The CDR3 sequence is CASSLVPAVGEQYF. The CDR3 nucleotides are TGTGCCAGCAGCTTAGTCCCAGCGGTGGGGGAGCAGTACTTC.

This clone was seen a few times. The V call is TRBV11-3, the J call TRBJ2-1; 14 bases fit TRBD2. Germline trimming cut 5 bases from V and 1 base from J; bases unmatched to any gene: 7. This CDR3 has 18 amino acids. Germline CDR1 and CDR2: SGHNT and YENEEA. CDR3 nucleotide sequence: TGTGCCAGCAGCGGCGGGACTAGCGGGAGAAGTTCCTACAATGAGCAGTTCTTC. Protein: CASSGGTSGRSSYNEQFF.

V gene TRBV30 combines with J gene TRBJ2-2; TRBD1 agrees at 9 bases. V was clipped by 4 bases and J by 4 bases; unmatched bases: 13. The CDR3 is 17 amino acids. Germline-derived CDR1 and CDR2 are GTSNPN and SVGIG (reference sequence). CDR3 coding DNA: TGTGCCTGGAATTCCGCACAGGGGGCAACGGGCACCGGGGAGCTGTTTTTT. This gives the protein CAWNSAQGATGTGELFF.

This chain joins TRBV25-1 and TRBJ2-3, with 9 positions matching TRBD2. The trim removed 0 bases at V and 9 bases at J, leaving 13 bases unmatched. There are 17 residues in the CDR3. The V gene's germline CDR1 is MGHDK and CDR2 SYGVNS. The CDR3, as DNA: TGTGCCAGCAGTGAATATGGTAGCGGGGGCCAGGGGGGGACGCAGTATTTT. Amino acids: CASSEYGSGGQGGTQYF.

The DNA for the CDR3 is TGTGCCAGCAGCTTGCACAGGGAACTCTACGAGCAGTACTTC. Translation gives CASSLHRELYEQYF. The chain recombines TRBV5-4 with TRBJ2-7; a possible D gene is TRBD1 (6 bases). This CDR3 region has 14 residues. Germline assignment: CDR1 SGHNT and CDR2 YYREEE (reference sequence). Trimming took 1 base from V and 3 from J, leaving 11 bases between them.

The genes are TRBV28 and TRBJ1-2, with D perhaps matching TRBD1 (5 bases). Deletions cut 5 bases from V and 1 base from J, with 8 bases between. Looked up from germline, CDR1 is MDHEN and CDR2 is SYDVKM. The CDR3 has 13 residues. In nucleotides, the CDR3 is TGTGCCAGCAGTACAGGTCTTAACTATGGCTACACCTTC. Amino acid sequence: CASSTGLNYGYTF.

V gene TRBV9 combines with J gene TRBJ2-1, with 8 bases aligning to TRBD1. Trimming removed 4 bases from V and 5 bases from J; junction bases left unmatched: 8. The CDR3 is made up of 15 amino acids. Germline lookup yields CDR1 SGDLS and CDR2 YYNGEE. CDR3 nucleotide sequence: TGTGCCAGCAGCCCAGGACAGGGTGGGGACAATGAGCAGTTCTTC. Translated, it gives CASSPGQGGDNEQFF. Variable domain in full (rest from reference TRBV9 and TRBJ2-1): DSGVTQTPKHLITATGQRVTLRCSPRSGDLSVYWYQQSLDQGLQFLIQYYNGEERAKGNILERFSAQQFPDLHSELNLSSLELGDSALYFCASSPGQGGDNEQFFGPGTRLTVL.

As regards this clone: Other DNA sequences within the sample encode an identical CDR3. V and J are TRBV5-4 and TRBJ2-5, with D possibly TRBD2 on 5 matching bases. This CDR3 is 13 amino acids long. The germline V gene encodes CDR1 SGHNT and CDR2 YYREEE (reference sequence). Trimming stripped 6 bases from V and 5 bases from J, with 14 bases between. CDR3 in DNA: TGTGCCAGCAACCGGGGATCCGGGGAGACCCAGTACTTC. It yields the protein CASNRGSGETQYF.

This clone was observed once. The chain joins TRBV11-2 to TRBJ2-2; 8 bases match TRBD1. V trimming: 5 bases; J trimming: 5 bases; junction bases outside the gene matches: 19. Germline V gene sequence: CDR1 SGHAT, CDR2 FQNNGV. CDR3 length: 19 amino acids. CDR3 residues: CASSGKWTGSTGGTGELFF. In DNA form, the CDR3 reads TGTGCCAGCAGCGGAAAGTGGACAGGGTCTACCGGTGGGACCGGGGAGCTGTTTTTT.

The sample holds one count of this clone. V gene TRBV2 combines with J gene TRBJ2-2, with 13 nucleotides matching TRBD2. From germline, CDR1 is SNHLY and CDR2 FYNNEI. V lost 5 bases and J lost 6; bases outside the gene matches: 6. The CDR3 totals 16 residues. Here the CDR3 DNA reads TGTGCCAGCAGTCGGACTAGCGGGAGAGGGGCCGGGGAGCTGTTTTTT. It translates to CASSRTSGRGAGELFF.

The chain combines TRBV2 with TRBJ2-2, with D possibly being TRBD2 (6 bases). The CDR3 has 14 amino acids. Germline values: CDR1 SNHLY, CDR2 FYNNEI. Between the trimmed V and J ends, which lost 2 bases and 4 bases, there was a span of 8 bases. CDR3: CASSELAITGELFF. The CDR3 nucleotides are TGTGCCAGCAGTGAACTAGCGATCACCGGGGAGCTGTTTTTT.

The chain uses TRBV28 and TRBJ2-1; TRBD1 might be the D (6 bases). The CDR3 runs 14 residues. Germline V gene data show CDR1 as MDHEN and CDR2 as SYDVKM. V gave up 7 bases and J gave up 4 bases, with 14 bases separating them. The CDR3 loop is CASNEAGDYNEQFF. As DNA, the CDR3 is TGTGCCAGCAACGAGGCAGGGGATTACAATGAGCAGTTCTTC.

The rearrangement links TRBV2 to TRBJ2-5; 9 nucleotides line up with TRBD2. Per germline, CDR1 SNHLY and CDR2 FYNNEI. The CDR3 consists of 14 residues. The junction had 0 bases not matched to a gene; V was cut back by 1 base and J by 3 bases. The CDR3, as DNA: TGTGCCAGCAGTGAAGGACTAGCGGAAGAGACCCAGTACTTC. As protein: CASSEGLAEETQYF.

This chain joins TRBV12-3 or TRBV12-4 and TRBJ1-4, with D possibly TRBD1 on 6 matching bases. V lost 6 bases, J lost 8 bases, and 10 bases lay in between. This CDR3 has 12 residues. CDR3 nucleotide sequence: TGTGCCAGCAGGGGGACAAAAGAAAAACTGTTTTTT. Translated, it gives CASRGTKEKLFF.

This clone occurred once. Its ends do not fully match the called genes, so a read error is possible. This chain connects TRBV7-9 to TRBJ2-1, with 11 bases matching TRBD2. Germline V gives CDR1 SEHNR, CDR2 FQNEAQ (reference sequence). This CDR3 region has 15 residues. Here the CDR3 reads CASSLAGGPYNEQFF. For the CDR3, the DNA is TGTGCCAGCAGTTTAGCGGGAGGGCCTTACAATGAGCAGTTCTTC.